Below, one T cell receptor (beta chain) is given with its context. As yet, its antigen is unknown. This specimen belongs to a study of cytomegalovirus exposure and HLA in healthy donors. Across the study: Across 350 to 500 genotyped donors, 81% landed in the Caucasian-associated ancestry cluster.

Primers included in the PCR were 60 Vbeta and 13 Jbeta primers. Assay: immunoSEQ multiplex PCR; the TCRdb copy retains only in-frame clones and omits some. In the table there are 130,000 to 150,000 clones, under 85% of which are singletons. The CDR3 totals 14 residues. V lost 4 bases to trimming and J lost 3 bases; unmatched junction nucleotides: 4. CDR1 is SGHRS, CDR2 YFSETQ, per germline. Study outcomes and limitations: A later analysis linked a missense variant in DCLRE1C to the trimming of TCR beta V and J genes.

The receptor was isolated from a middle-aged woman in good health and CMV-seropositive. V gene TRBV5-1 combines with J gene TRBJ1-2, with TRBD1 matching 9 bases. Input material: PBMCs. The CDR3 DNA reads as TGCGCCAGCAGCCCACAGGGGGCGGACTATGGCTACACCTTC. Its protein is CASSPQGADYGYTF.